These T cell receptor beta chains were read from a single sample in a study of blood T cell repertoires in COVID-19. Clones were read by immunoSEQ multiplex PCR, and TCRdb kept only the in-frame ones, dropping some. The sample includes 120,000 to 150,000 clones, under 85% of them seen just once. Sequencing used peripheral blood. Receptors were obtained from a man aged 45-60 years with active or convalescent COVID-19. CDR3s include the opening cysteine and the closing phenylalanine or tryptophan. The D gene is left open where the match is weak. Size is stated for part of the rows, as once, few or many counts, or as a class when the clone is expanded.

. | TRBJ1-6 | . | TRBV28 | TGTGCCAGCAGTACAGGAGCAGGGAATTTTCCCCTCCACTTT | CASSTGAGNFPLHF
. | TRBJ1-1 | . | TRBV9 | TGTGCCAGCAGCGTAGCGGGGGGCATCACTGAAGCTTTCTTT | CASSVAGGITEAFF
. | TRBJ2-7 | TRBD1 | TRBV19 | TGTGCCAGTAGTACCCAAACAGGGGGCGTGAAGCAGTACTTC | CASSTQTGGVKQYF
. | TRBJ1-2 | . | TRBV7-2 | TGTGCCAGCAGCTCTTCGACAGCTAACTATGGCTACACCTTC | CASSSSTANYGYTF
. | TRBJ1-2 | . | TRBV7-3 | TGTGCCAGCAGCTTAGAAGCGGGGGGCTATGGCTACACCTTC | CASSLEAGGYGYTF
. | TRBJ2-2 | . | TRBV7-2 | TGTGCCAGCAGCTTAGTGGCAGGCTGGAACACCGGGGAGCTGTTTTTT | CASSLVAGWNTGELFF
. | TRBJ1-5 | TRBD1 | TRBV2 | TGTGCCAGCAGTGAAGCATTGGGACAGGTCAATCAGCCCCAGCATTTT | CASSEALGQVNQPQHF
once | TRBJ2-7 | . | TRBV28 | TGTGCCAGCAGTTTAGCCCCCGGCGGGTCCTACGAGCAGTACTTC | CASSLAPGGSYEQYF
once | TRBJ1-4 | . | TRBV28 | TGTGCCAGCAGTATCCCGCAGGGACTAGAAGAAAAACTGTTTTTT | CASSIPQGLEEKLFF
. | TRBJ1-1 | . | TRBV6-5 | TGTGCCAGCAGTTACGGATCTGGGGGCAACGCTGAAGCTTTCTTT | CASSYGSGGNAEAFF
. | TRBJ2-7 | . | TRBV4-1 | TGCGCCAGCAGCCATGTTCTAGTTTCCTACGAGCAGTACTTC | CASSHVLVSYEQYF
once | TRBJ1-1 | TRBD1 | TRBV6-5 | TGTGCCAGCACCCGGGACAGGGCGAACACTGAAGCTTTCTTT | CASTRDRANTEAFF
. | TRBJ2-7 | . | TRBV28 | TGTGCCAGCAGTCTCCGTAGGGGATCCGAGCAGTACTTC | CASSLRRGSEQYF
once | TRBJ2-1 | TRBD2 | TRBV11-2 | TGTGCCAGCAGCTTAGATAGATTGACTAGCGTACTATTCTTC | CASSLDRLTSVLFF
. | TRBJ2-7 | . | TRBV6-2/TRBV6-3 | TGTGCCAGCAGTTACCCCTCGTACGAGCAGTACTTC | CASSYPSYEQYF
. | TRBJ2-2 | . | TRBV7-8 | TGTGCCAGCAGCTTAACAGGGTTGGGAAGCACCGGGGAGCTGTTTTTT | CASSLTGLGSTGELFF
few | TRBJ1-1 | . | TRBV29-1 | TGCAGCGTTGCCACAGGAATGGGGTACACTGAAGCTTTCTTT | CSVATGMGYTEAFF
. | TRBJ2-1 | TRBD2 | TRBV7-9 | TGTGCCAGCAGCAAGACTAGCGGGAGCGTGACTGAGCAGTTCTTC | CASSKTSGSVTEQFF
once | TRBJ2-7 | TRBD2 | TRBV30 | TGTGCCTGGAACCCTCGACGGACTAGCGGGAGCTTGGGTGAGCAGTACTTC | CAWNPRRTSGSLGEQYF
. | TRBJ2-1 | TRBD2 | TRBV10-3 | TGTGCCTCTAAAGCGGGAGACGACAATGAGCAGTTCTTC | CASKAGDDNEQFF
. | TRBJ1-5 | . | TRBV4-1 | TGCGCCAGCAGCCAAAACCCGACAGATAGCAATCAGCCCCAGCATTTT | CASSQNPTDSNQPQHF
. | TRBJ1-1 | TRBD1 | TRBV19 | TGTGCCAGTAGCACCACAGGGGACACTGAAGCTTTCTTT | CASSTTGDTEAFF
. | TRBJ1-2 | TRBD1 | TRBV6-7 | TGTGCCAGCAGGGACTGGACAGGGACGGCCGGTTGGAGCTATGGCTACACCTTC | CASRDWTGTAGWSYGYTF
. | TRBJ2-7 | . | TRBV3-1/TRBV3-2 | TGTGCCAGCAGCCCCCGGGTCCCGACTAGGAAGTCCTACGAGCAGTACTTC | CASSPRVPTRKSYEQYF
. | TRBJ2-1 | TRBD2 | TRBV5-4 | TGTGCCAGCAGCATAGCGGGAGGGCCAGGTGAGCAGTTCTTC | CASSIAGGPGEQFF
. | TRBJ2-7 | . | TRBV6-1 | TGTGCCAGCAGACTACTAGCTGCTGGGGACGAGCAGTACTTC | CASRLLAAGDEQYF
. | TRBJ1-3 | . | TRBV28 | TGTGCCAGCAGTTTGGGGAGAACGAGAAACACCATATATTTT | CASSLGRTRNTIYF
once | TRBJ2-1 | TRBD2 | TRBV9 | TGTGCCAGCAGCGTAGGAGGTTTGGGTCTAGCGGGAGGTCCAAATGAGCAGTTCTTC | CASSVGGLGLAGGPNEQFF
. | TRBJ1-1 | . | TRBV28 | TGTGCCAGCAGTTTAAGTACAGGGCATAGGGCTGAAGCTTTCTTT | CASSLSTGHRAEAFF
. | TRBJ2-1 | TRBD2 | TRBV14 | TGTGCCAGCAATAGGGGACTAGTTTACAATGAGCAGTTCTTC | CASNRGLVYNEQFF
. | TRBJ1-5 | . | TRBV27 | TGTGCCAGCAGTCATGGGAGTGCCAATCAGCCCCAGCATTTT | CASSHGSANQPQHF
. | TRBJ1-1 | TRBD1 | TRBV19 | TGTGCCACAAGGGGGACAGGGGTGACTGAAGCTTTCTTT | CATRGTGVTEAFF
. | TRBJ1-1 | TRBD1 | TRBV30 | TGTGCCTGGCGGGGGGCAGGGGGCGGCACTGAAGCTTTCTTT | CAWRGAGGGTEAFF
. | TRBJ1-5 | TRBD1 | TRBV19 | TGTGCCAGTAGTATAGGGACAGGGGCCAATCAGCCCCAGCATTTT | CASSIGTGANQPQHF
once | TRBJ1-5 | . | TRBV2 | TGTGCCAGCAGTGAAGTCGCGGGGGGGGCGGTTTTCAATCAGCCCCAGCATTTT | CASSEVAGGAVFNQPQHF
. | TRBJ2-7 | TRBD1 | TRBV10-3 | TGTGCCATCAGTGATGGGGCATTCGGGACAGGGGGCTACGAGCAGTACTTC | CAISDGAFGTGGYEQYF
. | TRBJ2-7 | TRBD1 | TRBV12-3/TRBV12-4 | TGTGCCAGCAGTCTGGACAGGCTATCCCCACCGTACTTC | CASSLDRLSPPYF
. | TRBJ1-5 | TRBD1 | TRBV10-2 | TGCGCCAGCAGTACAGGGGCCAGGCAGCCCCAGCATTTT | CASSTGARQPQHF
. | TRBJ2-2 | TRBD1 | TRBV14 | TGTGCCAGCAGCCAAGAACGGACAGGGCGCACCGGGGAGCTGTTTTTT | CASSQERTGRTGELFF
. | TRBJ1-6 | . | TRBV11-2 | TGTGCCAGCAGCTTTGACGCAGGAACTTCACCCCTCCACTTT | CASSFDAGTSPLHF
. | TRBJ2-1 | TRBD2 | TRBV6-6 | TGTGCCAGCAGGAGGCGGTCTAGCGGGGACAATGAGCAGTTCTTC | CASRRRSSGDNEQFF
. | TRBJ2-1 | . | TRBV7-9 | TGTGCCAGCAGCTTAGAAGGCGGCAATGAGCAGTTCTTC | CASSLEGGNEQFF
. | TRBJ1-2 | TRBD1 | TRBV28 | TGTGCCAGCAGCACCCCGGGACAGGATGGAGGCTACACCTTC | CASSTPGQDGGYTF
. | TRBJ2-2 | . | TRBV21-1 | TGTGCCAGCAGCAACGACCACCGGGACAGGTACCCCGGGGAGCTGTTTTTT | CASSNDHRDRYPGELFF
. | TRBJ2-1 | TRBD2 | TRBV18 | TGTGCCAGCTCACCACTCAGCGGGGGCCGGAATGAGCAGTTCTTC | CASSPLSGGRNEQFF